The 11 T cell receptor beta chains in this list originate from one sample, sequenced in a study of blood T cell repertoires in COVID-19. The table came from immunoSEQ multiplex PCR; TCRdb's copy has only in-frame clones and leaves some out. The profile shows over 200,000 clones, 92% of them singletons. The sequenced sample consisted of peripheral blood. Receptors originate from a man younger than 40 with acute or convalescent COVID-19.

The V gene is TRBV7-6, the J gene TRBJ2-7; tentative D call: TRBD2 (6 bases). CDR1 and CDR2 from the germline V gene are SGHVS and FNYEAQ. The CDR3 runs to 16 residues. Deletions cut 5 bases from V and 1 base from J, with 18 bases between. The CDR3 DNA reads TGTGCCAGCAGCCTGATGGCACCTAGCGCTTCCTACGAGCAGTACTTC. Amino acid sequence: CASSLMAPSASYEQYF.

The V and J genes are TRBV5-1 and TRBJ1-6; 8 bases map to TRBD1. Trimming took 0 bases from V and 6 from J; bases not matched to a gene: 2. The germline V gene has CDR1 SGHRS and CDR2 YFSETQ. The CDR3 covers 15 residues. The CDR3 DNA sequence: TGCGCCAGCAGCTTGGCGGGACAGGTTAATTCACCCCTCCACTTT. This sequence encodes CASSLAGQVNSPLHF.

V and J are TRBV29-1 and TRBJ2-5, with 9 positions matching TRBD1. Losses at the gene ends were 6 bases for V and 3 bases for J; bases not matched to a gene: 8. The CDR3 extends over 14 amino acids. In germline, CDR1 is SQVTM, CDR2 ANQGSEA. The CDR3 here is CSVGQGTRKETQYF. The DNA of the CDR3 is TGCAGCGTGGGACAGGGTACAAGGAAAGAGACCCAGTACTTC.

The chain recombines TRBV18 with TRBJ1-3; no clear D. In germline, CDR1 is KGHSH, CDR2 LQKENI. This CDR3 spans 16 amino acids. V was shortened by 3 bases and J by 0 bases, with 12 bases between the two germline ends. This CDR3 is CASSPLQASSGNTIYF. The CDR3 DNA sequence: TGTGCCAGCTCACCCCTCCAGGCCAGCTCTGGAAACACCATATATTTT.

This clone has just a few counts. The gene calls are TRBV5-6 and TRBJ1-5; no clear D gene. The CDR3 runs 15 residues. Germline V gene lookup returns CDR1 SGHDT and CDR2 YYEEEE. V was clipped by 1 base and J by 4 bases, with 12 bases between them. In DNA, the CDR3 is TGTGCCAGCAGCTTGACGGTGGCGGAGAATCAGCCCCAGCATTTT. Translating gives CASSLTVAENQPQHF.

This clone was picked up a small number of times. This chain uses TRBV19 with TRBJ1-1; no clear D. CDR1 is LNHDA, CDR2 SQIVND, per germline (reference sequence). This CDR3 contains 12 residues. With 3 bases removed from V and 8 bases from J, the gap between germline ends came to 10 bases. CDR3 nucleotides: TGTGCCAGTAGTATCTATTCCCAAGAAGCTTTCTTT. Residues: CASSIYSQEAFF.

Details on this clone: Different DNA sequences within this sample yield the same CDR3. The chain has TRBV28 and TRBJ1-2, with TRBD1 matching 7 bases. The CDR3 extends over 14 amino acids. Germline V gives CDR1 MDHEN, CDR2 SYDVKM. V trimming: 3 bases; J trimming: 3 bases; junction bases outside the gene matches: 4. The DNA for the CDR3 is TGTGCCAGCAGTTTTCCTCAGGGGGACTATGGCTACACCTTC. Amino acid sequence: CASSFPQGDYGYTF.

The chain combines TRBV5-1 with TRBJ1-1, with D maybe TRBD1 (5 bases). V lost 4 bases and J 6 bases, leaving 16 bases between the germline ends. This CDR3 comprises 14 residues. Germline-derived CDR1 and CDR2 are SGHRS and YFSETQ. The CDR3 DNA reads TGCGCCAGCAGCAGGCAGGGATCTGGGGCTGAAGCTTTCTTT. Its protein product is CASSRQGSGAEAFF.

The V gene is TRBV18, the J gene TRBJ1-2; D remains unclear. With 5 bases removed from V and 1 base from J, the gap between germline ends came to 8 bases. Per the germline V gene, CDR1 is KGHSH and CDR2 is LQKENI. The CDR3 contains 13 residues. The CDR3 nucleotides read TGTGCCAGCTCAATTCAGGTTAACTATGGCTACACCTTC. The encoded protein is CASSIQVNYGYTF.

In this sample, this clone turned up a few times. J is TRBJ1-3 and V is TRBV11-2, with 8 bases aligning to TRBD1. The germline V gene has CDR1 SGHAT and CDR2 FQNNGV. J lost 1 base, V lost 5 bases, and 16 bases had no gene match. The CDR3 spans 19 residues. The CDR3 is CASSHYSSGQGASGNTIYF. The CDR3 DNA reads as TGTGCCAGCAGCCATTATTCTTCGGGGCAGGGGGCGTCTGGAAACACCATATATTTT.

The chain links TRBV11-2 to TRBJ2-3, with D tentatively TRBD2 (5 bases). This CDR3 is built from 17 residues. Germline assignment: CDR1 SGHAT and CDR2 FQNNGV. Deletions cut 2 bases from V and 0 bases from J, with 15 bases between. The CDR3 loop reads CASSLSNSVASTDTQYF. The CDR3 DNA reads TGTGCCAGCAGCTTAAGCAATAGCGTCGCTAGCACAGATACGCAGTATTTT.